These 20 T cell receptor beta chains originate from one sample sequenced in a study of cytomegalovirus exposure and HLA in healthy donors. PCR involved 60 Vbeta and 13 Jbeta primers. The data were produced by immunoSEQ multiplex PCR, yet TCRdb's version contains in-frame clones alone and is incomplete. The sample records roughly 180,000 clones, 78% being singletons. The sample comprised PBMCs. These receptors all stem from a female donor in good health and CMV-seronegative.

The CDR3 sequence is CASTGTGGYNSPLHF. CDR3 coding DNA: TGTGCCAGCACCGGGACAGGGGGGTACAATTCACCCCTCCACTTT. This chain uses TRBV2 with TRBJ1-6, with TRBD1 identical over 11 bases. Germline lookup yields CDR1 SNHLY and CDR2 FYNNEI. J was trimmed by 7 bases and V by 7 bases; bases with no gene match: 6. CDR3 length: 15 amino acids.

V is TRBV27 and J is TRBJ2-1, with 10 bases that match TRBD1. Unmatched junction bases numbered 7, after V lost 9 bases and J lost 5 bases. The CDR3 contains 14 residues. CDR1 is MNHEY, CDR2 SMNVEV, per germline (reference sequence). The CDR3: CASETGGVNNEQFF. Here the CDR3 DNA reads TGTGCCAGTGAGACAGGGGGCGTAAACAATGAGCAGTTCTTC.

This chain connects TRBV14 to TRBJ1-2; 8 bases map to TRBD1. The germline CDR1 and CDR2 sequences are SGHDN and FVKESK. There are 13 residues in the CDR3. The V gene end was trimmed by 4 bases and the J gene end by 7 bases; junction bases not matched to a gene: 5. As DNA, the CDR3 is TGTGCCAGCAGCCCGAGACAGGGGAGTGGCTACACCTTC. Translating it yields CASSPRQGSGYTF. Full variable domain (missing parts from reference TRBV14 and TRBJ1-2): EAGVTQFPSHSVIEKGQTVTLRCDPISGHDNLYWYRRVMGKEIKFLLHFVKESKQDESGMPNNRFLAERTGGTYSTLKVQPAELEDSGVYFCASSPRQGSGYTFGSGTRLTVV.

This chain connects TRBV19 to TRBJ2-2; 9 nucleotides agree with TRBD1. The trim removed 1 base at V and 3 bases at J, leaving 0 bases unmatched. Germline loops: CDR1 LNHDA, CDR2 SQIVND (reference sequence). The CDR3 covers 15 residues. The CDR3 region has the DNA TGTGCCAGTAGTATAGGGGACAGGGACACCGGGGAGCTGTTTTTT. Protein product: CASSIGDRDTGELFF.

CDR3 region: CASSTGTSGGSDTQYF. The CDR3 nucleotides are TGTGCCAGTAGTACCGGGACTAGCGGGGGTTCAGATACGCAGTATTTT. V and J are TRBV19 and TRBJ2-3; 14 nucleotides align to TRBD2. Germline V gene data show CDR1 as LNHDA and CDR2 as SQIVND (reference sequence). This CDR3 region has 16 residues. V lost 4 bases, J lost 4 bases, and 4 bases stayed unmatched.

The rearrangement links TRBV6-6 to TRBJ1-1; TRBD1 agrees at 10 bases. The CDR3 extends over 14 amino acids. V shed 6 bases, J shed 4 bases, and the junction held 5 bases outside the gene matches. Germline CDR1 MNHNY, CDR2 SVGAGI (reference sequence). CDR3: CASRDRGGTTEAFF. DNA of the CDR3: TGTGCCAGCAGGGACAGGGGGGGGACCACTGAAGCTTTCTTT.

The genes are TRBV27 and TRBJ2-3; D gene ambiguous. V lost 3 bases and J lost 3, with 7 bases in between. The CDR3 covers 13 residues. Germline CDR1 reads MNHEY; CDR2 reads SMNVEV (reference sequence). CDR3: CASSFSITDTQYF. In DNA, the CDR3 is TGTGCCAGCAGTTTTAGCATAACAGATACGCAGTATTTT.

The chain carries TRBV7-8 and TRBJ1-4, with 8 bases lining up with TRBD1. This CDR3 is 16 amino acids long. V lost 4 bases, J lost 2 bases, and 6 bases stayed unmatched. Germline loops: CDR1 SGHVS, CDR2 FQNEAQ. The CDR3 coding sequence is TGTGCCAGCAGCTCGCAGGGGGCTGTGACTAATGAAAAACTGTTTTTT. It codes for CASSSQGAVTNEKLFF.

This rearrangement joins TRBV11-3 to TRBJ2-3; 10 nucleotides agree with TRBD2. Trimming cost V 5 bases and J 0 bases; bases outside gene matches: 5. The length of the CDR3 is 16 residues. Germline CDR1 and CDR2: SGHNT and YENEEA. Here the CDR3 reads CASSRGLAASTDTQYF. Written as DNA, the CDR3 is TGTGCCAGCAGCCGAGGACTAGCGGCAAGCACAGATACGCAGTATTTT.

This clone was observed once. The DNA of the CDR3 is TGTGCCAGCAGCGTAGGTCGAGCAGGGGGCACAGATACGCAGTATTTT. Its translation is CASSVGRAGGTDTQYF. This chain uses TRBV9 with TRBJ2-3; TRBD1 is a possible D gene (6 bases). The ends were cut back, 0 bases at V and 1 base at J, with 12 bases in the middle. Germline CDR1 SGDLS, CDR2 YYNGEE. This CDR3 contains 16 residues. Full variable domain (outside the CDR3, taken from reference TRBV9 and TRBJ2-3): DSGVTQTPKHLITATGQRVTLRCSPRSGDLSVYWYQQSLDQGLQFLIQYYNGEERAKGNILERFSAQQFPDLHSELNLSSLELGDSALYFCASSVGRAGGTDTQYFGPGTRLTVL.

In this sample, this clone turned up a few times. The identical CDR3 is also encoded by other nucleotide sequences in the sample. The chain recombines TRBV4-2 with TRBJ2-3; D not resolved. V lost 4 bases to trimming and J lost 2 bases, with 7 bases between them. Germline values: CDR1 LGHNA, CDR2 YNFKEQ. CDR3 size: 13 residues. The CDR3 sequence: CASSLTTTDTQYF. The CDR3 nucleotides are TGTGCCAGCAGCCTCACTACCACAGATACGCAGTATTTT.

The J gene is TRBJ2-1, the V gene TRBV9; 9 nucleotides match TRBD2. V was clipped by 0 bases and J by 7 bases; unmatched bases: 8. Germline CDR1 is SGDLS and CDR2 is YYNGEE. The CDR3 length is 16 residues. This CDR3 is CASSVGASGTRNEQFF. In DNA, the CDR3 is TGTGCCAGCAGCGTAGGGGCTAGCGGGACAAGGAATGAGCAGTTCTTC.

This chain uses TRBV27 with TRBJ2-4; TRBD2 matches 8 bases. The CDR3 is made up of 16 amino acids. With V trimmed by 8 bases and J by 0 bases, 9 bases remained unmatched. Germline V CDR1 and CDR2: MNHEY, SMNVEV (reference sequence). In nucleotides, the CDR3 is TGTGCCAGCTACCTAGCGGGCCCTATAGCCAAAAACATTCAGTACTTC. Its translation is CASYLAGPIAKNIQYF.

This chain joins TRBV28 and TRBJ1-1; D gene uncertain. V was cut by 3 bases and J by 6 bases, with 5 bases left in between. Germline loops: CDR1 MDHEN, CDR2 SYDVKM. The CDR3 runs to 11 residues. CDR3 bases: TGTGCCAGCAGTTTTTGGCCTGAAGCTTTCTTT. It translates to CASSFWPEAFF.

The CDR3 DNA sequence: TGTGCCAGCAGCTTAGGAGGGTTGTCAGGTCTCGGAAACACCTTC. Protein product: CASSLGGLSGLGNTF. The rearrangement uses TRBV11-2 and TRBJ1-2; D remains ambiguous. The germline V and J ends were trimmed by 1 base and 12 bases, with 21 bases remaining between them. The CDR3 consists of 15 residues. Germline lookup yields CDR1 SGHAT and CDR2 FQNNGV.

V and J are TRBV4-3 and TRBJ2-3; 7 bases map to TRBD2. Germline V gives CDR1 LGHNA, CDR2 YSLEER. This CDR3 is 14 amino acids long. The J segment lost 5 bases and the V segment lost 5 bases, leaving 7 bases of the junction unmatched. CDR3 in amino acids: CASSFQRGGDTQYF. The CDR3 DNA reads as TGCGCCAGCAGCTTCCAGCGGGGTGGAGATACGCAGTATTTT.

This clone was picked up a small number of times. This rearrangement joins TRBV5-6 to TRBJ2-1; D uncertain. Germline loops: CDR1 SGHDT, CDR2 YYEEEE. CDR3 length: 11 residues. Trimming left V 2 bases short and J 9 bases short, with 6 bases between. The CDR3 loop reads CASSFGGEQFF. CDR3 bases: TGTGCCAGCAGCTTCGGTGGTGAGCAGTTCTTC.

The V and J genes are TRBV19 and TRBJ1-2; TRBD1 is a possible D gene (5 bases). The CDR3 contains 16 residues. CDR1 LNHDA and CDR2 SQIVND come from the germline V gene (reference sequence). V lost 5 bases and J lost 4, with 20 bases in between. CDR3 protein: CASSPATGGYGYGYTF. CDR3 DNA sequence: TGTGCCAGTAGTCCCGCCACCGGGGGGTACGGCTATGGCTACACCTTC. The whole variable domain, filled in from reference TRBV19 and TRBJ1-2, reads DGGITQSPKYLFRKEGQNVTLSCEQNLNHDAMYWYRQDPGQGLRLIYYSQIVNDFQKGDIAEGYSVSREKKESFPLTVTSAQKNPTAFYLCASSPATGGYGYGYTFGSGTRLTVV.

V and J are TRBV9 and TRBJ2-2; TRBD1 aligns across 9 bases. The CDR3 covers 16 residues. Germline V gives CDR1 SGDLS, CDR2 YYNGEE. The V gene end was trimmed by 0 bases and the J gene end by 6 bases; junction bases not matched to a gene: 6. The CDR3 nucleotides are TGTGCCAGCAGCGTAGGAGAGGGACAGGGTGCCGGGGAGCTGTTTTTT. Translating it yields CASSVGEGQGAGELFF.

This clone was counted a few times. The CDR3 DNA reads as TGTGCCATCAGCCGGGGGGGAATACCCTACAATGAGCAGTTCTTC. As protein: CAISRGGIPYNEQFF. V and J are TRBV10-3 and TRBJ2-1; 8 nucleotides line up with TRBD2. Per the germline V gene, CDR1 is ENHRY and CDR2 is SYGVKD. The V segment lost 6 bases and the J segment 2 bases; nucleotides outside the gene matches: 6. The CDR3 is made up of 15 amino acids.